This T cell receptor beta chain was identified during a study of blood T cells in healthy people across ages. Through a sample-barcoded 5' primer and a J-beta primer mix, a second PCR was run for roughly 6 to 12 cycles. TCRdb independently ran MiXCR on the 5' RACE reads; one entry per CDR3 protein. The sample holds just under 550,000 distinct CDR3 sequences, around 24% seen once. The CDR3 sequence is 16 residues long. Germline CDR1 and CDR2: MDHEN and SYDVKM. As regards this clonotype: At one of its ends the junction is not consistent with the germline gene, which may arise from a read error.

These data are also associated with another study on T cells of mothers and their children. That study adds: Slightly higher, non-significant overlap characterized related mother-child pairs relative to unrelated pairs.

The sequence was obtained from a boy younger than 18 in good health. V and J are TRBV28 and TRBJ2-7; 12 positions match TRBD2. Sequencing was carried out using blood. CDR3 loop: CASSISSGRALYEQCF. The CDR3 DNA reads as TGTGCCAGCAGCATATCTAGCGGGAGGGCCCTCTACGAGCAGTGCTTC.